A selection of T cell receptor beta chains follows, all from one sample in a study of OX40 agonist ivuxolimab in advanced cancers. The assay was immunoSEQ multiplex PCR, and TCRdb's table has in-frame clones only and misses some. The sample carries some 65,000 clones, roughly 87% recorded once. The sample here was CD4+ or CD8+ T cells sorted from blood, taken in a trial of the OX40 agonist ivuxolimab. These receptors were taken from an adult with an advanced solid tumor such as melanoma, head and neck, liver or kidney cancer. CDR3s include the opening cysteine and the closing phenylalanine or tryptophan. A D gene is named only where the DNA matches it firmly. Only part of the rows carry a size: once, few, many, or a class if the clone is expanded.

clone_size: few; j_call: TRBJ1-4; v_call: TRBV11-1; d_call: TRBD1; cdr3_nt: TGTGCCAGCGGATTTTCCTCCGGGACAGGAGGTGAAAAACTGTTTTTT; cdr3_aa: CASGFSSGTGGEKLFF
clone_size: .; j_call: TRBJ2-2; v_call: TRBV15; d_call: .; cdr3_nt: TGTGCCACCAGCGGCAGAGCCACCGGGGAGCTGTTTTTT; cdr3_aa: CATSGRATGELFF
clone_size: .; j_call: TRBJ2-5; v_call: TRBV19; d_call: TRBD1; cdr3_nt: TGTGCCAGTAGTATCCCCGGGACAGGGGGCTTAGAGACCCAGTACTTC; cdr3_aa: CASSIPGTGGLETQYF
clone_size: .; j_call: TRBJ1-6; v_call: TRBV9; d_call: .; cdr3_nt: TGTGCCAGCAGCGTCCAGGCCGCCGATTCACCCCTCCACTTT; cdr3_aa: CASSVQAADSPLHF
clone_size: once; j_call: TRBJ1-2; v_call: TRBV6-1; d_call: .; cdr3_nt: TGTGCCAGCAGTGAAGCGCTGGGAGGGGCAAGGGGTGGCTACACCTTC; cdr3_aa: CASSEALGGARGGYTF
clone_size: .; j_call: TRBJ2-7; v_call: TRBV7-9; d_call: TRBD1; cdr3_nt: TGTGCCAGCAGCCGACAGGGAAGCGAGCAGTACTTC; cdr3_aa: CASSRQGSEQYF
clone_size: .; j_call: TRBJ2-1; v_call: TRBV4-1; d_call: .; cdr3_nt: TGCGCCAGCAGCCCCCTGATTACCCGGGGCAATGAGCAGTTCTTC; cdr3_aa: CASSPLITRGNEQFF
clone_size: once; j_call: TRBJ2-3; v_call: TRBV19; d_call: TRBD1; cdr3_nt: TGTGCCAGTAGTATACGAAGGGACAGGGTAACAGATACGCAGTATTTT; cdr3_aa: CASSIRRDRVTDTQYF
clone_size: .; j_call: TRBJ1-1; v_call: TRBV6-6; d_call: .; cdr3_nt: TGTGCCAGCAGTCCCCTAGCCGACAGATCTGAAGCTTTCTTT; cdr3_aa: CASSPLADRSEAFF
clone_size: .; j_call: TRBJ2-3; v_call: TRBV15; d_call: .; cdr3_nt: TGTGCCACCAGCAGAGATCTGACTGATACGCAGTATTTT; cdr3_aa: CATSRDLTDTQYF
clone_size: .; j_call: TRBJ1-2; v_call: TRBV9; d_call: .; cdr3_nt: TGTGCCAGCAGCCCCGAGCAGATGTTCTATGGCTACACCTTC; cdr3_aa: CASSPEQMFYGYTF
clone_size: .; j_call: TRBJ1-1; v_call: TRBV19; d_call: TRBD1; cdr3_nt: TGTGCCAGTAGTATCACAGGGGTCGTCACTGAAGCTTTCTTT; cdr3_aa: CASSITGVVTEAFF
clone_size: .; j_call: TRBJ2-7; v_call: TRBV19; d_call: TRBD1; cdr3_nt: TGTGCCAGTAGTATAGGGTCTGGCAGGGGGCGCGAGCAGTACTTC; cdr3_aa: CASSIGSGRGREQYF
clone_size: once; j_call: TRBJ2-2; v_call: TRBV5-1; d_call: TRBD2; cdr3_nt: TGCGCCAGCAGCCCATCAGCGGGGGGGAACACCGGGGAGCTGTTTTTT; cdr3_aa: CASSPSAGGNTGELFF
clone_size: .; j_call: TRBJ2-3; v_call: TRBV7-6; d_call: TRBD2; cdr3_nt: TGTGCCAGCAGCTCCCCCCGGAGCGGGGGGACCTCAGATACGCAGTATTTT; cdr3_aa: CASSSPRSGGTSDTQYF
clone_size: .; j_call: TRBJ2-2; v_call: TRBV5-1; d_call: TRBD1; cdr3_nt: TGCGCCAGCGGTTCCGGGACAGGGGGGTCCGGGGAGCTGTTTTTT; cdr3_aa: CASGSGTGGSGELFF
clone_size: once; j_call: TRBJ1-5; v_call: TRBV15; d_call: .; cdr3_nt: TGTGCCACCAGCAGAGATCTCGGAGGGGGGAATCAGCCCCAGCATTTT; cdr3_aa: CATSRDLGGGNQPQHF